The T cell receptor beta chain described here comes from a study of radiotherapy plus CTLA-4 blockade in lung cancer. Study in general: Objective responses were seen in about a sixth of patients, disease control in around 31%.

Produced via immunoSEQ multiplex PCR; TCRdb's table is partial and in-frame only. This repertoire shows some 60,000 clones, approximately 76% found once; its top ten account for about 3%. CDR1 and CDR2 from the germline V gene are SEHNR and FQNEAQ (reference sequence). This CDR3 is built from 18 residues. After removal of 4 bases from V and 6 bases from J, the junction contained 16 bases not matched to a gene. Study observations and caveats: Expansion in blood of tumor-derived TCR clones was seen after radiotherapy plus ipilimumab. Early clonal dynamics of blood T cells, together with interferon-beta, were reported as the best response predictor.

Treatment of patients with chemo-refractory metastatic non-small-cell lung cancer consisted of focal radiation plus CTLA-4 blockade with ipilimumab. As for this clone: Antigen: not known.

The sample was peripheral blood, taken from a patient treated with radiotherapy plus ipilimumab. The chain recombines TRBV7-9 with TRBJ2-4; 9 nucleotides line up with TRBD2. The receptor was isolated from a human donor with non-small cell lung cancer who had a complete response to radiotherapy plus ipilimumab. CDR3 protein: CASSSPRGGGRVINIQYF. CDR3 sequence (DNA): TGTGCCAGCAGCTCTCCTCGCGGGGGGGGCCGGGTGATAAACATTCAGTACTTC.